This TCR beta chain was captured by sequencing in a study of OX40 agonist ivuxolimab in advanced cancers. Turning to the study itself: The dose-escalation cohort had hepatocellular carcinoma, melanoma, renal cell or head and neck cancer. Study conclusions and caveats: Clonal expansion by week 6 occurred in CD4+ and CD8+ blood T cells (at 0.1 to 3.0 mg/kg). CD8+ T cells averaged more expanded clones than CD4+.

Concerning this clone itself: The antigen is unknown.

This table comes from immunoSEQ multiplex PCR, and its TCRdb copy is limited to in-frame clones, with some not included. Of 35,000 to 40,000 clones listed, 82% are singletons. Between the trimmed V and J ends, which lost 0 bases and 7 bases, there was a span of 12 bases. CDR3 length: 14 amino acids. CDR1 and CDR2 from the germline V gene are LGHNA and YNFKEQ. The source was CD4+ or CD8+ T cells sorted from blood, collected in a trial of the OX40 agonist ivuxolimab. The V call is TRBV4-2, the J call TRBJ1-1, with D perhaps matching TRBD1 (5 bases). The receptor was derived from an adult with an advanced solid tumor such as melanoma, head and neck, liver or kidney cancer. The CDR3 loop reads CASSQDLRGREAFF. The CDR3 nucleotides are TGTGCCAGCAGCCAAGATTTACGGGGCCGTGAAGCTTTCTTT.